The table lists the clone carrying this T cell receptor (beta chain) with many counts. The data were obtained in a study of blood T cell repertoires in COVID-19. Original data processing: Reference gene primer amplification gave nucleated cell count estimates. Only in-frame clones appear in the TCRdb table, and some are missing; sequencing was by immunoSEQ multiplex PCR. The DNA gave D and trimming, while V, J and clone size come from that table. Among some 170,000 clones, roughly 79% were seen once, and the ten largest hold about 10%. Trimming removed 1 base at V and 6 bases at J, with 6 bases between. The CDR3 consists of 13 residues. Germline-derived CDR1 and CDR2 are SEHNR and FQNEAQ (reference sequence).

This sequence originates from a woman in her forties with COVID-19, enrolled during active disease. This chain connects TRBV7-9 to TRBJ2-2; D not certain. Input material: peripheral blood. CDR3 in amino acids: CASSLGYSGELFF. The CDR3 nucleotides read TGTGCCAGCAGCTTAGGGTACTCCGGGGAGCTGTTTTTT.